This entry lists 23 T cell receptor beta chains sequenced from one sample in a study of cytomegalovirus exposure and HLA in healthy donors. Primers included in the PCR were 60 Vbeta and 13 Jbeta primers. Using immunoSEQ multiplex PCR, the repertoire was profiled, and TCRdb retains in-frame clones only, with some absent. The table shows under 200,000 clones, with over 70% occurring only once. The specimen was PBMCs. These receptors all come from a man aged 45-60 years in good health and CMV-seronegative.

This chain connects TRBV7-2 to TRBJ1-1; TRBD1 might be the D (6 bases). V shed 4 bases and J shed 8 bases, with 17 bases lying between them. Per the germline V gene, CDR1 is SGHTA and CDR2 is FQGNSA. CDR3 length: 14 amino acids. CDR3 sequence reads: CASSSPSVGAEAFF. DNA of the CDR3: TGTGCCAGCAGCTCACCCTCCGTGGGGGCCGAAGCTTTCTTT.

The V gene is TRBV27, the J gene TRBJ1-4, with TRBD1 matching over 12 bases. Germline V gene data show CDR1 as MNHEY and CDR2 as SMNVEV (reference sequence). The CDR3 covers 17 residues. V gave up 5 bases and J gave up 0 bases; unmatched junction bases: 4. CDR3 in DNA: TGTGCCAGCAGTCCGGGACAGGGGGCGACAACTAATGAAAAACTGTTTTTT. It translates to CASSPGQGATTNEKLFF.

The chain couples TRBV14 to TRBJ1-2; D is ambiguous. The germline gives CDR1 SGHDN, CDR2 FVKESK. Trimming pared 3 bases from V and 0 bases from J, leaving 14 bases between. The CDR3 runs to 16 residues. CDR3: CASSQFGETPNYGYTF. CDR3 DNA: TGTGCCAGCAGCCAGTTCGGGGAGACTCCTAACTATGGCTACACCTTC.

This clone was seen only a few times. The gene calls are TRBV5-6 and TRBJ1-6, with D perhaps matching TRBD1 (5 bases). Germline V lookup: CDR1 SGHDT, CDR2 YYEEEE. V was cut by 8 bases and J by 2 bases, with 14 bases left in between. This CDR3 is 15 amino acids long. The CDR3 loop is CASSLGGTYNSPLHF. CDR3 sequence (DNA): TGTGCCAGTTCTTTGGGGGGAACCTATAATTCACCCCTCCACTTT.

The gene calls are TRBV7-9 and TRBJ1-2; tentative D call: TRBD1 (6 bases). Trimming took off 5 bases at V and 5 bases at J, with 12 bases between the two ends. CDR1 and CDR2 (germline): SEHNR, FQNEAQ (reference sequence). The CDR3 covers 13 residues. The CDR3 reads CASSQGQGYGYTF. The CDR3 DNA reads as TGTGCCAGCAGCCAGGGGCAGGGATATGGCTACACCTTC.

V and J are TRBV5-1 and TRBJ2-3; TRBD1 agrees at 9 bases. Germline V gene data show CDR1 as SGHRS and CDR2 as YFSETQ. J lost 7 bases, V lost 4 bases, and 4 bases had no gene match. CDR3 length: 13 amino acids. The CDR3: CASSLTGGNTQYF. DNA for the CDR3: TGCGCCAGCAGCCTGACAGGGGGGAATACGCAGTATTTT.

V usage is TRBV7-6 and J usage is TRBJ2-1; D is unclear. The V gene's germline CDR1 is SGHVS and CDR2 FNYEAQ. This CDR3 has 14 amino acids. V gave up 6 bases and J gave up 6 bases, with 15 bases separating them. CDR3 protein: CASSPNYYFNEQFF. CDR3 DNA sequence: TGTGCCAGCAGTCCTAACTATTACTTCAATGAGCAGTTCTTC.

The rearrangement joins TRBV6-5 to TRBJ2-1, with a tentative D call TRBD1 (5 bases). Germline assignment: CDR1 MNHEY and CDR2 SVGAGI. This CDR3 has 14 amino acids. The ends were cut back, 8 bases at V and 5 bases at J, with 16 bases in the middle. The CDR3 sequence: CASARYRTNNEQFF. The CDR3 DNA reads TGTGCCAGCGCAAGGTACAGGACCAACAATGAGCAGTTCTTC.

The CDR3 DNA reads as TGTGCCAGCAGCTATGGGGGGAGGAATCAGCCCCAGCATTTT. This encodes CASSYGGRNQPQHF. The chain has TRBV27 and TRBJ1-5; a possible D gene is TRBD1 (5 bases). In germline, CDR1 is MNHEY, CDR2 SMNVEV (reference sequence). Trimming cost V 6 bases and J 4 bases, with 13 bases left between them. This CDR3 is 14 amino acids long.

CDR3 sequence (DNA): TGTGCCACCAGCACCCGAGGGCTAACAGATACGCAGTATTTT. It codes for CATSTRGLTDTQYF. The gene calls are TRBV15 and TRBJ2-3, with D perhaps matching TRBD2 (5 bases). The germline V and J ends were trimmed by 4 bases and 3 bases, with 11 bases remaining between them. The CDR3 contains 14 residues. CDR1 is LNHNV and CDR2 is YYDKDF in the germline V gene (reference sequence).

V is TRBV4-3 and J is TRBJ1-6; no firm D call. The germline gives CDR1 LGHNA, CDR2 YSLEER. Trimming stripped 0 bases from V and 7 bases from J, with 7 bases between. The CDR3 has 14 residues. The CDR3: CASSQDTGNSPLHF. The CDR3 DNA reads as TGCGCCAGCAGCCAAGATACGGGGAATTCACCCCTCCACTTT.

The chain is built from TRBV2 and TRBJ1-4, with D uncertain. Germline CDR1 and CDR2: SNHLY and FYNNEI. The CDR3 spans 14 residues. V was cut by 8 bases and J by 7 bases, with 17 bases left in between. The CDR3 protein is CASDLQGLGEKLFF. CDR3 in DNA: TGTGCCAGCGACTTGCAAGGACTAGGTGAAAAACTGTTTTTT.

This sequence joins TRBV5-1 and TRBJ2-5; possible D gene TRBD2, 6 bases. The CDR3 covers 14 residues. Trimming removed 0 bases at V and 5 bases at J, with 11 bases between. Germline assignment: CDR1 SGHRS and CDR2 YFSETQ. The CDR3 DNA is TGCGCCAGCAGCTTGGAACTAGCTGTGGAGACCCAGTACTTC. This codes for CASSLELAVETQYF.

The chain links TRBV27 to TRBJ2-2, with D possibly matching TRBD1 (6 bases). The CDR3 extends over 13 amino acids. V lost 8 bases and J lost 4, with 11 bases in between. The V gene's germline CDR1 is MNHEY and CDR2 SMNVEV (reference sequence). The CDR3 nucleotides read TGTGCCAGCCTTGGGACATTCACCGGGGAGCTGTTTTTT. This sequence encodes CASLGTFTGELFF.

V gene TRBV6-1 combines with J gene TRBJ1-2; D is uncertain. Germline V gene lookup returns CDR1 MNHNS and CDR2 SASEGT. V gave up 2 bases and J gave up 8 bases, with 12 bases separating them. The CDR3 has 13 residues. This chain's CDR3 is CASSEIALGGYTF. The CDR3 DNA reads as TGTGCCAGCAGTGAAATCGCATTGGGCGGCTACACCTTC.

J is TRBJ1-5 and V is TRBV4-1; D is perhaps TRBD1 (6 bases). This CDR3 has 16 residues. The ends were cut back, 4 bases at V and 0 bases at J, with 13 bases in the middle. CDR1 MGHRA and CDR2 YSYEKL come from the germline V gene. CDR3 amino acids: CASSPQQGSSNQPQHF. In nucleotides, the CDR3 is TGCGCCAGCAGCCCCCAGCAGGGGAGTAGCAATCAGCCCCAGCATTTT.

The J gene is TRBJ2-3, the V gene TRBV29-1; TRBD1 matches at 8 bases. CDR1 and CDR2 (germline): SQVTM, ANQGSEA. The V gene end was trimmed by 1 base and the J gene end by 5 bases; junction bases not matched to a gene: 8. The CDR3 sequence is 15 residues long. The CDR3 DNA reads TGCAGCGTTGAAGCCCGACAGGGGAGGATAGATACGCAGTATTTT. It encodes CSVEARQGRIDTQYF.

Only one count was recorded for this clone. The chain links TRBV5-1 to TRBJ1-3; possible D gene TRBD1, 5 bases. The CDR3 totals 14 residues. The V gene's germline CDR1 is SGHRS and CDR2 YFSETQ. V gave up 1 base and J gave up 1 base, with 6 bases separating them. The CDR3: CASSLTGSGNTIYF. The CDR3 region has the DNA TGCGCCAGCAGCTTGACAGGATCTGGAAACACCATATATTTT.

The chain has TRBV4-1 and TRBJ1-5; the D is unclear. Trimming left V 0 bases short and J 9 bases short, with 12 bases between. The length of the CDR3 is 14 residues. From germline, CDR1 is MGHRA and CDR2 YSYEKL. The CDR3 DNA is TGCGCCAGCAGCCAAGATTTCCCGGAGTGGCCCCAGCATTTT. Translating it yields CASSQDFPEWPQHF.

V is TRBV6-6 and J is TRBJ2-5; D perhaps matches TRBD2 (6 bases). The germline V gene encodes CDR1 MNHNY and CDR2 SVGAGI (reference sequence). Between the trimmed V and J ends, which lost 11 bases and 2 bases, there was a span of 15 bases. The CDR3 sequence is 13 residues long. CDR3 DNA sequence: TGTGCCGTAGGAAGACTAGATCAAGAGACCCAGTACTTC. It specifies CAVGRLDQETQYF.

V gene TRBV29-1 combines with J gene TRBJ2-1; no clear D gene. CDR3 size: 13 residues. Germline loops: CDR1 SQVTM, CDR2 ANQGSEA. With 1 base removed from V and 4 bases from J, the gap between germline ends came to 8 bases. In DNA form, the CDR3 reads TGCAGCGTTGAAGGTTCCCGGTACAATGAGCAGTTCTTC. Amino acid sequence: CSVEGSRYNEQFF.

CDR3 sequence: CASSPTLGQPEAFF. CDR3 coding DNA: TGTGCCAGCTCACCGACCCTGGGACAGCCGGAAGCTTTCTTT. This chain connects TRBV18 to TRBJ1-1, with 7 bases fitting TRBD1. Germline V CDR1 and CDR2: KGHSH, LQKENI. Losses at the gene ends were 3 bases for V and 8 bases for J; bases not matched to a gene: 9. This CDR3 comprises 14 residues.

The CDR3 bases are TGCGCCAGCAGCCAAGATGCCCTAGCGGGGGGGAAAAACATTCAGTACTTC. Protein product: CASSQDALAGGKNIQYF. This chain links TRBV4-1 with TRBJ2-4; the match to TRBD2 covers 12 bases. The V and J ends lost 0 bases and 4 bases, in that order; junction bases with no gene match: 4. This CDR3 has 17 amino acids. Germline V CDR1 and CDR2: MGHRA, YSYEKL.